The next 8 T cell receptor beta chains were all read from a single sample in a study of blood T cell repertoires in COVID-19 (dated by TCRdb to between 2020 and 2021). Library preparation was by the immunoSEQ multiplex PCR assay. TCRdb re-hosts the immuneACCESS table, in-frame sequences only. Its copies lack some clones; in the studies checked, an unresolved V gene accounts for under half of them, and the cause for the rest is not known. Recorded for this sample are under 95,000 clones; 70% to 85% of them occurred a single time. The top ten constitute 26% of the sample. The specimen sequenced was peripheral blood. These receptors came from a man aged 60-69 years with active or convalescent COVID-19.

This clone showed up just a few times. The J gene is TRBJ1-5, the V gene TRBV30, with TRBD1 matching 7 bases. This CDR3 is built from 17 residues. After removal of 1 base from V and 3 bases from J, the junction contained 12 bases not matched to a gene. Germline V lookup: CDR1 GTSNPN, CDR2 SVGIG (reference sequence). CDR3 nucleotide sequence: TGTGCCTGGAGTGGGAGGATGGGACAGAGCAACAATCAGCCCCAGCATTTT. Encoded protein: CAWSGRMGQSNNQPQHF.

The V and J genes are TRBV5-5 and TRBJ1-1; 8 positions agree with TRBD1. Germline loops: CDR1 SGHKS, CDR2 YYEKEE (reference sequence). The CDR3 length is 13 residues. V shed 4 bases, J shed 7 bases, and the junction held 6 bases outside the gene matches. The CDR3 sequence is CASSTPGQDEAFF. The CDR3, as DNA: TGTGCCAGCAGCACTCCGGGACAGGATGAAGCTTTCTTT.

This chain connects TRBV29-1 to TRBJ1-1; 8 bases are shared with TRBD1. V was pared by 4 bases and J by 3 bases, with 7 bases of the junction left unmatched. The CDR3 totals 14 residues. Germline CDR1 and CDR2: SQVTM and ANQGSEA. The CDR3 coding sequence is TGCAGCGTTGGCAGGGGGCGCTTGGACACTGAAGCTTTCTTT. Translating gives CSVGRGRLDTEAFF.

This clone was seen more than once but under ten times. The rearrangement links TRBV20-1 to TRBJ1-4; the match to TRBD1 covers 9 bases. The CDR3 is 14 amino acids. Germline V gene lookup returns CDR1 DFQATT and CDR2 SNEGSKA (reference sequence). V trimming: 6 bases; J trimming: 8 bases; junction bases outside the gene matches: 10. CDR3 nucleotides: TGCAGTGCAAGTTACAGGGGGCGCCGGGAAAAACTGTTTTTT. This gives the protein CSASYRGRREKLFF.

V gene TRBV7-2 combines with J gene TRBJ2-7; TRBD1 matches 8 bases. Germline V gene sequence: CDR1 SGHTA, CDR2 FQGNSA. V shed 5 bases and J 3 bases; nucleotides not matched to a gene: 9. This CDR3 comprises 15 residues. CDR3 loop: CASSASTGAYYEQYF. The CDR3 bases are TGTGCCAGCAGCGCGTCGACAGGGGCCTACTACGAGCAGTACTTC.

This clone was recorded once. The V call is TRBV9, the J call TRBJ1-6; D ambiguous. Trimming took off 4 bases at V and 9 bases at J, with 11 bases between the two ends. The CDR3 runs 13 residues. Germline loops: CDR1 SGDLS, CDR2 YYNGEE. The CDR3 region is CASSSSPSSPLHF. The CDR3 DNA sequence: TGTGCCAGCAGCTCGTCTCCCTCTTCACCCCTCCACTTT.

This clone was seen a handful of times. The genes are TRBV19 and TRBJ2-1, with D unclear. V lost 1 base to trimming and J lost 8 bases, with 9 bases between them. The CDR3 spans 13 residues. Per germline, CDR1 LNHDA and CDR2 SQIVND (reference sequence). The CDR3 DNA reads TGTGCCAGTAGTATAGCCCTACAGTATGAGCAGTTCTTC. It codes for CASSIALQYEQFF.

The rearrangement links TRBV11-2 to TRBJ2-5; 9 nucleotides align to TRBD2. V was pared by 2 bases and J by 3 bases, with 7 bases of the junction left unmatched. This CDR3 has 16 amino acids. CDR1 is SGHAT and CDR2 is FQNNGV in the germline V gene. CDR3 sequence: CASSLTGGGVEETQYF. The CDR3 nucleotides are TGTGCCAGCAGCTTAACCGGCGGGGGGGTCGAAGAGACCCAGTACTTC.